One TCR beta chain is described in this entry. As yet, its antigen is unknown. Per the germline V gene, CDR1 is ENHRY and CDR2 is SYGVKD. V gave up 0 bases and J gave up 6 bases, with 16 bases separating them. CDR3 size: 16 residues. Generated by immunoSEQ multiplex PCR, the TCRdb table keeps only in-frame clones and is missing some. The data hold about 2.1 million clones, with roughly 93% observed a single time. The data are from a study of shared clonotypes between healthy human individuals. Whole-study findings and limits: The study's rarefaction showed incomplete sorted-subset sequencing despite large depth. Generation probabilities were higher for clonotypes shared across all four sorted-subset donors than for unshared ones. Donors were few, which limited the genetic and exposure-history diversity represented.

Positively selected for CCR7, the CD45RO-negative cells used as naive CD8 cells excluded terminally differentiated effector memory CD45RA+ cells. The chain is built from TRBV10-3 and TRBJ2-3; tentative D call: TRBD1 (6 bases). The source is a man aged 18-30 years in good health. Some clones in this sample may be carry-over from other donors' samples. The sample was naive CD8+ T cells from PBMCs. The CDR3 sequence is CAISESGGGLTDTQYF. As DNA, the CDR3 is TGTGCCATCAGTGAGTCGGGTGGGGGCCTGACGGATACGCAGTATTTT.